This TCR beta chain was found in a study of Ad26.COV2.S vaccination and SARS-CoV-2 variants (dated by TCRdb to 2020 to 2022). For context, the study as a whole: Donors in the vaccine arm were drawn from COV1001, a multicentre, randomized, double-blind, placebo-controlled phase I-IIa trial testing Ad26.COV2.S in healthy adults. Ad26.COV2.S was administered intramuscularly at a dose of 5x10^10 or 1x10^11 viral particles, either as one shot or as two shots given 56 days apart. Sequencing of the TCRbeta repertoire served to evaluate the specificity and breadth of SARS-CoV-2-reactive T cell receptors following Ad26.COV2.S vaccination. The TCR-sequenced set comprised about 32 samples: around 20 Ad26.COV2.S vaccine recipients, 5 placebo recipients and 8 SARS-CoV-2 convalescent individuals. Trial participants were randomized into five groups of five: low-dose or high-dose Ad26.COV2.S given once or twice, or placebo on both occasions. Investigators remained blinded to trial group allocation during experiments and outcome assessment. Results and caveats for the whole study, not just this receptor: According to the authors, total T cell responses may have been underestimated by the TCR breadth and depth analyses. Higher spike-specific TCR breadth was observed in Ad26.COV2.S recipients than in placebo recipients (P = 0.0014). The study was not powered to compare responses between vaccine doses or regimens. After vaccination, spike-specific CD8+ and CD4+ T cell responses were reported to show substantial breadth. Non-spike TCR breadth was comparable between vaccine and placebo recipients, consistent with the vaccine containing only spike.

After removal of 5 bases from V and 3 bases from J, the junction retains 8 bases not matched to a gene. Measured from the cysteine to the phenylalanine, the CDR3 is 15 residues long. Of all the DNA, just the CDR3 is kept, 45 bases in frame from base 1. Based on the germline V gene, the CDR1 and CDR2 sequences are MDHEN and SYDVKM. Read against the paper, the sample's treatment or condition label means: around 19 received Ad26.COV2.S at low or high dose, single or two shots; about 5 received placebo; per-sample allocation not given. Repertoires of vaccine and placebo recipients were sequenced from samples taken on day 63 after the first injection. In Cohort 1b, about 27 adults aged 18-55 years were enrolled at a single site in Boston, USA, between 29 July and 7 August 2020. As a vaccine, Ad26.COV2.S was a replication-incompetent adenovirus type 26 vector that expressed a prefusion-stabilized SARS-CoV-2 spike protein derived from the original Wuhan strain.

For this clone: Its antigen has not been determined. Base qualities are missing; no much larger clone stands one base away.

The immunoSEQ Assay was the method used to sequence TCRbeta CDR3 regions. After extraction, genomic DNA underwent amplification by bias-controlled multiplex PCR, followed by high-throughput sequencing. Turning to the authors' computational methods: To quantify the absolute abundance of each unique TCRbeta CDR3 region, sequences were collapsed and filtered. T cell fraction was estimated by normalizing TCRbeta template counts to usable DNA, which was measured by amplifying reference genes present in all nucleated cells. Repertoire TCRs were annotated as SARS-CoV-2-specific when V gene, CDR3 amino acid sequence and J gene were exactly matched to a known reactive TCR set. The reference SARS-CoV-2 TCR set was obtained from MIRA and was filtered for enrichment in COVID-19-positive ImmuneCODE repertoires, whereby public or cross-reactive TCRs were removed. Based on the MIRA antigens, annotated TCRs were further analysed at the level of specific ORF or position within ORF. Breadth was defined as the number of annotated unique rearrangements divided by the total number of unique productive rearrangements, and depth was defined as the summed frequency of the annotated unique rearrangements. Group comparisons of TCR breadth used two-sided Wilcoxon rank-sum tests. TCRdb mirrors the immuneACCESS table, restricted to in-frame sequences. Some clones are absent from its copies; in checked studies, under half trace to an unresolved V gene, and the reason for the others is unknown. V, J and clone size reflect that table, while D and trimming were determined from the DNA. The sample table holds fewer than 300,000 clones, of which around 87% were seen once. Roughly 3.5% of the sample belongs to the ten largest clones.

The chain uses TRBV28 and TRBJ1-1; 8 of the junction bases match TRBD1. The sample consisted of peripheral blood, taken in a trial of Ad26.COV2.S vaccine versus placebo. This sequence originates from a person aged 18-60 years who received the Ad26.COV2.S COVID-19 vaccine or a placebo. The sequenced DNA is TGTGCCAGCAGTCTCCTTGGACAGGGCTACACTGAAGCTTTCTTT. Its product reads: CASSLLGQGYTEAFF.